This T cell receptor (beta chain) was captured by sequencing in a study of cytomegalovirus exposure and HLA in healthy donors. Primers: 60 Vbeta forward and 13 Jbeta reverse. Clones were read by immunoSEQ multiplex PCR, and TCRdb kept only the in-frame ones, dropping some. The table gives about 50,000 clones; the top ten clones make up about 2.1% of it. Study-wide points: The authors enumerated 150 to 200 TCR beta chains as linked to cytomegalovirus. Under in vitro conditions, a few CMV-associated chains were confirmed as specific for CMV antigens.

CDR1 SGHRS and CDR2 YFSETQ come from the germline V gene. CDR3 length: 12 amino acids. V was pared by 4 bases and J by 8 bases, with 10 bases between. About this clone: Its antigen is unknown.

The clonotype comes from a woman younger than 30 in good health and CMV-seronegative. The sequencing input was PBMCs. The rearrangement links TRBV5-1 to TRBJ2-1; D unresolved. For the CDR3, the DNA is TGCGCCAGCAGCACCAACCTAGATGAGCAGTTCTTC. It encodes CASSTNLDEQFF.